This paragraph reports one T cell receptor (beta chain). The data stem from a study of cytomegalovirus exposure and HLA in healthy donors. About the study: Caucasian-associated ancestry cluster membership applied to about 80% of approximately 420 genotyped donors.

The CDR3 is made up of 13 amino acids. The V gene's germline CDR1 is SGHAT and CDR2 FQNNGV. V lost 1 base to trimming and J lost 7 bases; unmatched junction nucleotides: 0. This PCR relied on a set of 60 Vbeta primers and 13 Jbeta primers. Per the original methods: As a later analysis found, there were roughly 80 million unique TCR beta chains, of which roughly 11 million were shared. Profiled with immunoSEQ multiplex PCR; TCRdb holds only in-frame clones, not every one. That table gives V, J and clone size, and the DNA gave D and trimming. The sample includes around 110,000 clones, approximately 81% seen only once; the top ten take about 3.8%. Each donor was nominally healthy when sampled (though unrecorded immune exposures were likely).

This chain links TRBV11-2 with TRBJ1-4; TRBD1 agrees at 7 bases. The clonotype comes from a woman aged 30 to 39 in good health and CMV-seronegative. The specimen was PBMCs. CDR3 protein: CASSLGQGEKLFF. As DNA, the CDR3 is TGTGCCAGCAGCTTAGGACAGGGTGAAAAACTGTTTTTT.